A single sample is the source of the 26 T cell receptor beta chains below, sequenced in a study of shared clonotypes between healthy human individuals. The table came from immunoSEQ multiplex PCR; TCRdb's copy has only in-frame clones and leaves some out. This table has some 630,000 clones, roughly 70% appearing once. Sequencing used memory CD4+ T cells sorted from blood. Subset denoted: CD45RA-negative fraction. Every receptor here comes from a woman aged 30 to 39 in good health.

The chain links TRBV29-1 to TRBJ2-3; either TRBD1 or TRBD2 may fit D (5 bases each). The CDR3 is 14 residues long. Per the germline V gene, CDR1 is SQVTM and CDR2 is ANQGSEA. V was trimmed by 7 bases and J by 0 bases, leaving 14 bases between them. CDR3 coding DNA: TGCAGCGCCCTCGGGGCCACAAGCACAGATACGCAGTATTTT. Amino acids: CSALGATSTDTQYF.

As for this clone: This may stem from a read error, because a much larger clone lies one nucleotide away. V is TRBV6-4 and J is TRBJ2-6; D perhaps matches TRBD1 (5 bases). CDR1 is MRHNA and CDR2 is SNTAGT in the germline V gene. The CDR3 is 15 amino acids. Trimming took 3 bases from V and 0 from J, leaving 6 bases between them. In nucleotides, the CDR3 is TGTGCCAGCAGTGAAGACAGCTCTGGGGCCAACGTCCTGACTTTC. This encodes CASSEDSSGANVLTF.

The chain couples TRBV6-6 to TRBJ2-5; D gene ambiguous. Trimming removed 2 bases at V and 1 base at J, with 2 bases between. The CDR3 spans 12 residues. Germline assignment: CDR1 MNHNY and CDR2 SVGAGI (reference sequence). Here the CDR3 reads CASSYVQETQYF. For the CDR3, the DNA is TGTGCCAGCAGTTACGTCCAAGAGACCCAGTACTTC.

The CDR3 DNA reads as TGTGCCAGCAGCGGCAGACTAGCGGAAAACACCGGGGAGCTGTTTTTT. Protein sequence: CASSGRLAENTGELFF. The V and J genes are TRBV11-3 and TRBJ2-2; 9 bases map to TRBD2. Germline V gene sequence: CDR1 SGHNT, CDR2 YENEEA. The trim removed 5 bases at V and 2 bases at J, leaving 6 bases unmatched. The CDR3 runs to 16 residues.

The J gene is TRBJ1-1, the V gene TRBV29-1; D unresolved. This CDR3 region has 12 residues. The germline CDR1 and CDR2 sequences are SQVTM and ANQGSEA. Between the trimmed V and J ends, which lost 2 bases and 9 bases, there was a span of 13 bases. CDR3 loop: CSVEFGGSQAFF. The DNA for the CDR3 is TGCAGCGTTGAATTTGGCGGGAGCCAAGCTTTCTTT.

The chain joins TRBV4-1 to TRBJ2-7, with TRBD1 as a possible D gene (6 bases). The V end was cut by 0 bases, the J end by 3 bases, with 12 bases between. The CDR3 has 15 amino acids. Germline lookup yields CDR1 MGHRA and CDR2 YSYEKL. The CDR3 spells CASSQDSGQRYEQYF. The DNA of the CDR3 is TGCGCCAGCAGCCAAGATTCGGGACAACGCTACGAGCAGTACTTC.

The genes are TRBV5-4 and TRBJ2-7, with 8 bases aligning to TRBD2. Looked up from germline, CDR1 is SGHNT and CDR2 is YYREEE (reference sequence). The CDR3 is 17 amino acids. Trimming took 4 bases from V and 2 from J; bases not matched to a gene: 14. The CDR3 nucleotides read TGTGCCAGCAGCCCTGGCGCTAGCGGGTACCCTGCCTACGAGCAGTACTTC. Translation: CASSPGASGYPAYEQYF. Full variable domain (remainder filled in from reference TRBV5-4 and TRBJ2-7): ETGVTQSPTHLIKTRGQQVTLRCSSQSGHNTVSWYQQALGQGPQFIFQYYREEENGRGNFPPRFSGLQFPNYSSELNVNALELDDSALYLCASSPGASGYPAYEQYFGPGTRLTVT.

The chain uses TRBV6-5 and TRBJ1-5; D is uncertain. Germline V gene data show CDR1 as MNHEY and CDR2 as SVGAGI. CDR3 length: 13 residues. Trimming shortened V by 6 bases and J by 2 bases, and 8 bases separated the two germline ends. The CDR3 sequence is CASRRGGNQPQHF. CDR3 DNA sequence: TGTGCCAGCAGGCGTGGGGGCAATCAGCCCCAGCATTTT.

This clone was detected only a few times. The chain has TRBV7-9 and TRBJ2-5; weak D call: TRBD1 (5 bases). Germline V gene data show CDR1 as SEHNR and CDR2 as FQNEAQ (reference sequence). V was cut by 4 bases and J by 5 bases, with 17 bases left in between. The CDR3 consists of 15 residues. CDR3 sequence reads: CASSSDTLTRETQYF. In nucleotides, the CDR3 is TGTGCCAGCAGCTCGGACACCTTAACGAGGGAGACCCAGTACTTC.

The gene calls are TRBV14 and TRBJ1-1, with TRBD1 as a possible D gene (5 bases). Trimming stripped 1 base from V and 4 bases from J, with 25 bases between. The V gene's germline CDR1 is SGHDN and CDR2 FVKESK. The CDR3 has 19 amino acids. DNA for the CDR3: TGTGCCAGCAGCCAAGGGGTGCGGGGCCTTGGACAACGAACCACTGAAGCTTTCTTT. Its translation is CASSQGVRGLGQRTTEAFF. Based on the CDR3 plus reference TRBV14 and TRBJ1-1, the full variable domain is EAGVTQFPSHSVIEKGQTVTLRCDPISGHDNLYWYRRVMGKEIKFLLHFVKESKQDESGMPNNRFLAERTGGTYSTLKVQPAELEDSGVYFCASSQGVRGLGQRTTEAFFGQGTRLTVV.

V is TRBV6-9 and J is TRBJ1-5; 7 bases match TRBD1. The CDR3 totals 18 residues. V was pared by 0 bases and J by 0 bases, with 8 bases of the junction left unmatched. CDR1 is MNHGY and CDR2 is SVAAGI in the germline V gene. For the CDR3, the DNA is TGTGCCAGCAGTTATTCGACAGGGCAGTTCTATAGCAATCAGCCCCAGCATTTT. This encodes CASSYSTGQFYSNQPQHF.

The table lists this clone with a few counts. V gene TRBV4-2 combines with J gene TRBJ1-1; D perhaps matches TRBD1 (6 bases). CDR3 size: 16 residues. CDR1 is LGHNA, CDR2 YNFKEQ, per germline. The V end was cut by 1 base, the J end by 3 bases, with 15 bases between. CDR3 DNA: TGTGCCAGCAGCCAAGGGTTTTGGGGGCAGGACACTGAAGCTTTCTTT. It encodes CASSQGFWGQDTEAFF.

In DNA form, the CDR3 reads TGTGCCAGCAGTCCCCGGGTTAGCGGTTTTGACACCGGGGAGCTGTTTTTT. The encoded protein is CASSPRVSGFDTGELFF. The chain combines TRBV27 with TRBJ2-2; D might be TRBD2 (6 bases). With 5 bases removed from V and 3 bases from J, the gap between germline ends came to 19 bases. This CDR3 spans 17 amino acids. Germline-derived CDR1 and CDR2 are MNHEY and SMNVEV (reference sequence).

The CDR3 DNA sequence: TGTGCCAGCAGCTTTACAGGCCCTCAGCCCCAGCATTTT. It specifies CASSFTGPQPQHF. The chain uses TRBV7-9 and TRBJ1-5, with D perhaps matching TRBD1 (5 bases). Germline V CDR1 and CDR2: SEHNR, FQNEAQ (reference sequence). The CDR3 contains 13 residues. V gave up 3 bases and J gave up 6 bases, with 9 bases separating them.

Written as DNA, the CDR3 is TGTGCCTGGAGTGTACGTAGGTATCAAGAGACCCAGTACTTC. Its translation: CAWSVRRYQETQYF. V usage is TRBV30 and J usage is TRBJ2-5; no reliable D call. The germline V gene encodes CDR1 GTSNPN and CDR2 SVGIG (reference sequence). The CDR3 loop spans 14 amino acids. The V and J ends lost 0 bases and 2 bases respectively, with 10 bases between them.

The J gene is TRBJ1-2, the V gene TRBV30; D remains ambiguous. The CDR3 sequence is 12 residues long. Germline V gene lookup returns CDR1 GTSNPN and CDR2 SVGIG (reference sequence). Trimming pared 4 bases from V and 3 bases from J, leaving 9 bases between. CDR3 in DNA: TGTGCCTGGACTGTAACAGACTATGGCTACACCTTC. This gives the protein CAWTVTDYGYTF.

The CDR3 protein is CASSLETGLGEKLFF. The CDR3 DNA reads as TGTGCCAGCAGCTTGGAAACAGGGTTAGGTGAAAAACTGTTTTTT. The chain has TRBV5-6 and TRBJ1-4; tentatively, D is TRBD1 (6 bases). Trimming removed 0 bases at V and 7 bases at J, with 13 bases between. In germline, CDR1 is SGHDT, CDR2 YYEEEE. This CDR3 is 15 amino acids long.

This sequence joins TRBV10-3 and TRBJ1-1; D may be TRBD1 (6 bases). Germline V gene sequence: CDR1 ENHRY, CDR2 SYGVKD. V was trimmed by 2 bases and J by 10 bases, leaving 29 bases between them. CDR3 length: 18 residues. CDR3 nucleotides: TGTGCCATCAGTGAGCCTTCCATTGGGGGGCCCTCTCAGTATGGAGCTTTCTTT. Its translation: CAISEPSIGGPSQYGAFF.

V and J are TRBV18 and TRBJ2-5; D gene uncertain. Trimming took off 4 bases at V and 5 bases at J, with 14 bases between the two ends. In germline, CDR1 is KGHSH, CDR2 LQKENI. The length of the CDR3 is 14 residues. CDR3 region: CASSRNGFGETQYF. The CDR3 nucleotides are TGTGCCAGCTCACGGAACGGGTTTGGGGAGACCCAGTACTTC. The entire variable domain, with the rest obtained from reference TRBV18 and TRBJ2-5, is as follows: NAGVMQNPRHLVRRRGQEARLRCSPMKGHSHVYWYRQLPEEGLKFMVYLQKENIIDESGMPKERFSAEFPKEGPSILRIQQVVRGDSAAYFCASSRNGFGETQYFGPGTRLLVL.

This chain connects TRBV6-5 to TRBJ2-7, with D maybe TRBD1 (6 bases). Trimming pared 2 bases from V and 2 bases from J, leaving 10 bases between. The CDR3 extends over 14 amino acids. The germline gives CDR1 MNHEY, CDR2 SVGAGI. As DNA, the CDR3 is TGTGCCAGCAGTTACCAGGGGCACCCCTACGAGCAGTACTTC. Its translation is CASSYQGHPYEQYF.

V gene TRBV7-8 combines with J gene TRBJ2-5; possible D gene TRBD1, 6 bases. V was shortened by 2 bases and J by 5 bases, with 15 bases between the two germline ends. From germline, CDR1 is SGHVS and CDR2 FQNEAQ. The CDR3 sequence is 15 residues long. The CDR3 is CASSLRGSGVETQYF. Here the CDR3 DNA reads TGTGCCAGCAGCTTAAGGGGGTCCGGGGTGGAGACCCAGTACTTC.

In this sample, this clone turned up many times. The chain couples TRBV5-4 to TRBJ1-2, with a possible D match to TRBD1 (5 bases). V lost 4 bases and J lost 2, with 24 bases in between. This CDR3 is built from 18 residues. The germline V gene encodes CDR1 SGHNT and CDR2 YYREEE (reference sequence). The DNA for the CDR3 is TGTGCCAGCAGCGGCCGTGGGGGGTTTGGCAGCACCAACTATGGCTACACCTTC. It translates to CASSGRGGFGSTNYGYTF.

The chain recombines TRBV6-5 with TRBJ1-3; the match to TRBD1 covers 9 bases. The CDR3 runs to 14 residues. With V trimmed by 4 bases and J by 6 bases, 4 bases remained unmatched. Germline loops: CDR1 MNHEY, CDR2 SVGAGI. The CDR3 sequence is CASSSWTGANTIYF. The CDR3 DNA sequence: TGTGCCAGCAGTTCTTGGACAGGGGCAAACACCATATATTTT.

Details on this clone: The identical CDR3 is also encoded by other nucleotide sequences in the sample. The chain links TRBV27 to TRBJ1-2; 8 bases line up with TRBD1. The CDR3 covers 14 residues. The germline gives CDR1 MNHEY, CDR2 SMNVEV (reference sequence). After removal of 5 bases from V and 2 bases from J, the junction contained 4 bases not matched to a gene. The CDR3 loop is CASSPGTGNYGYTF. In nucleotides, the CDR3 is TGTGCCAGCAGTCCCGGGACAGGCAACTATGGCTACACCTTC.

The V call is TRBV28, the J call TRBJ2-1; 7 bases are a match to TRBD2. CDR1 and CDR2 from the germline V gene are MDHEN and SYDVKM. With V trimmed by 8 bases and J by 2 bases, 9 bases remained unmatched. This CDR3 comprises 15 residues. CDR3 loop: CASLPAGSTYNEQFF. The CDR3 DNA follows: TGTGCCAGCCTCCCAGCGGGATCGACCTACAATGAGCAGTTCTTC.

This clone was picked up a small number of times. The V call is TRBV5-6, the J call TRBJ1-4; 9 bases fit TRBD1. This CDR3 region has 16 residues. CDR1 is SGHDT and CDR2 is YYEEEE in the germline V gene. Losses at the gene ends were 2 bases for V and 3 bases for J; bases not matched to a gene: 5. CDR3 DNA: TGTGCCAGCAGCTTTTGGACAGGGGTTTCTAATGAAAAACTGTTTTTT. Residues: CASSFWTGVSNEKLFF.